The clone carrying this T cell receptor beta chain has a count of ten or more. The antigen is undetermined. The V end was cut by 4 bases, the J end by 3 bases, with 9 bases between. There are 13 residues in the CDR3. These data belong to a study of T-cell reconstitution after alpha-beta-depleted transplantation in children. Unique molecular identifiers were built into the TCRbeta library. TCRdb re-called the PCR reads with MiXCR, one entry per CDR3 protein. Of 330,000 or so distinct CDR3 sequences detected, about 9.5% appear once; the ten largest clones hold roughly 7%. Study-level results: Diversity and T-cell counts at one year after transplant derived mostly from new T cells.

This TCR came from a boy younger than two with acute myeloid leukemia, due to receive a stem cell transplant. The chain links TRBV12-3 or TRBV12-4 to TRBJ1-1; unclear D gene. The sample was PBMCs, taken before TCRalphabeta/CD19-depleted stem cell transplant. This CDR3 is CASSSRHHTEAFF. The DNA of the CDR3 is TGTGCCAGCAGTTCTAGACATCACACTGAAGCTTTCTTT.